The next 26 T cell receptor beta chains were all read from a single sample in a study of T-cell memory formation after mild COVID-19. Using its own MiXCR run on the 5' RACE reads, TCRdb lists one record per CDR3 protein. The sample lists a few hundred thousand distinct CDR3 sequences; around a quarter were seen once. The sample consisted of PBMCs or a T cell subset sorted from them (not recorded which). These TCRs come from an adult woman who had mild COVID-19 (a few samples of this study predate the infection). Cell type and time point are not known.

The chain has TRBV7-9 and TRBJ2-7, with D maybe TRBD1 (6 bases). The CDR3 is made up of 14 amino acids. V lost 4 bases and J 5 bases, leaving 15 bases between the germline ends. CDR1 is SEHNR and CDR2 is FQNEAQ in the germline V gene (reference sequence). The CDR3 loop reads CASSYYRAWDEQYF. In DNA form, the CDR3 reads TGTGCCAGCAGCTACTACAGGGCCTGGGACGAGCAGTACTTC.

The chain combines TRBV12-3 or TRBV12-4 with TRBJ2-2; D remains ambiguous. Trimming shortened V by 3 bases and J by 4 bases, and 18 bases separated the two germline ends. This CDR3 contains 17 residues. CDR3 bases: TGTGCCAGCAGTTTCTCCGGGTTGTACAGCCGCACCGGGGAGCTGTTTTTT. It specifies CASSFSGLYSRTGELFF.

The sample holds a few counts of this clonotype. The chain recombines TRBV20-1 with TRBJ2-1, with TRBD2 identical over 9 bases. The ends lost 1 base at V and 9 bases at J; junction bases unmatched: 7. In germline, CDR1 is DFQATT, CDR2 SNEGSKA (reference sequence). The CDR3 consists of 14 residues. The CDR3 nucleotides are TGCAGTGCTAGAGCAACGGGACTAGCATTTGAGCAGTTCTTC. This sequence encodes CSARATGLAFEQFF.

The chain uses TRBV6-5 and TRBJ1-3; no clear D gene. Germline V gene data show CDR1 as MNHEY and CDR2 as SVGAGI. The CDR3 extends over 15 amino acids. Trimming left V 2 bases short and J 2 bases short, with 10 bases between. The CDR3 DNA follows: TGTGCCAGCAGTTACCGAGGCGGGGCTGGAAACACCATATATTTT. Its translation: CASSYRGGAGNTIYF.

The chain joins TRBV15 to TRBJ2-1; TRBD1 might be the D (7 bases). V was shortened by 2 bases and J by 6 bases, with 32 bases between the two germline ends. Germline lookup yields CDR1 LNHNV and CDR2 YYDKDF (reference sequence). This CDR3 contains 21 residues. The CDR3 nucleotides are TGTGCCACCAGCAGATATCACTCGCGACTAGGAGGGGGCCTTTTGGGCAATGAGCAGTTCTTC. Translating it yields CATSRYHSRLGGGLLGNEQFF.

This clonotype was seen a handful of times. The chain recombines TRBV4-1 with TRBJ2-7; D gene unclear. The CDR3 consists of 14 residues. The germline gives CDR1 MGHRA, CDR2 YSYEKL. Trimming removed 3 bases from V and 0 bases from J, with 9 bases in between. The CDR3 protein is CASSHPGSSYEQYF. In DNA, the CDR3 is TGCGCCAGCAGCCATCCCGGAAGCTCCTACGAGCAGTACTTC.

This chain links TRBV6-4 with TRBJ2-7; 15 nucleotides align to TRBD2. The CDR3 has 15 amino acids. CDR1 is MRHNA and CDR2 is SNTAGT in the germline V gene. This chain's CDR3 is CAEGTSGGKGVEQYF. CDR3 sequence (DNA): TGTGCGGAGGGGACTAGCGGGGGGAAAGGAGTCGAGCAGTACTTC.

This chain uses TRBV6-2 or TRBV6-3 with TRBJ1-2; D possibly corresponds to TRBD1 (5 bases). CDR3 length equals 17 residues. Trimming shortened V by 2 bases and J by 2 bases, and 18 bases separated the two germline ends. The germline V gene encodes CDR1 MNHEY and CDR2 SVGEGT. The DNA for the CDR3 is TGTGCCAGCAGTTACCCCTACCAAGACAGATCGAACTATGGCTACACCTTC. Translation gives CASSYPYQDRSNYGYTF.

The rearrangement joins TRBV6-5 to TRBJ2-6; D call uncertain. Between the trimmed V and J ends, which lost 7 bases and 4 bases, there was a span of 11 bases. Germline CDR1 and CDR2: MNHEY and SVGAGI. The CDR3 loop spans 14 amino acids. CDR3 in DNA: TGTGCCAGCAAAACGGAACGAGGGGCCAACGTCCTGACTTTC. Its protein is CASKTERGANVLTF.

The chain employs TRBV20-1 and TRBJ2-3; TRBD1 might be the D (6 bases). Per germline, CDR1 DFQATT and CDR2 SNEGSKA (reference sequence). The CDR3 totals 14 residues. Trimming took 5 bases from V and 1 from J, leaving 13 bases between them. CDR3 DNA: TGCAGTGCTGGTAACAGGGACCGCACAGATACGCAGTATTTT. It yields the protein CSAGNRDRTDTQYF.

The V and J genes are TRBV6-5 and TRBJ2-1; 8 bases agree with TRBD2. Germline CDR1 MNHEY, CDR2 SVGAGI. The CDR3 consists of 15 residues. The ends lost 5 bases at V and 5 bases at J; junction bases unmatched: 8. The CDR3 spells CASSAPGLGHNEQFF. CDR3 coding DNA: TGTGCCAGCAGTGCCCCGGGACTAGGACACAATGAGCAGTTCTTC.

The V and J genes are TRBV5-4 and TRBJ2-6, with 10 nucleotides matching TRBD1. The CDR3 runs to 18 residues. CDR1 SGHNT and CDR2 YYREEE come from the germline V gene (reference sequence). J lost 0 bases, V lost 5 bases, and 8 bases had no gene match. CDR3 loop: CASRPGTGVISGANVLTF. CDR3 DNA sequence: TGTGCCAGCAGGCCCGGGACAGGGGTTATCTCTGGGGCCAACGTCCTGACTTTC.

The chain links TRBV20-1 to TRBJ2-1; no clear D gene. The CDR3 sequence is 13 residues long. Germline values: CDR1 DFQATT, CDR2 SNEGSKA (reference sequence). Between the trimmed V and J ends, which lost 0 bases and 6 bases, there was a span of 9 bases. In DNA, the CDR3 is TGCAGTGCTAGAGATACCAGGAGCAATGAGCAGTTCTTC. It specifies CSARDTRSNEQFF.

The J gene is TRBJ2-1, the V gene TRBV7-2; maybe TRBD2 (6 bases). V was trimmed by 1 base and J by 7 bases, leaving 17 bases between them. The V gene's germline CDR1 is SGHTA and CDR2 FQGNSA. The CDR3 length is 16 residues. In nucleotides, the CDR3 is TGTGCCAGCAGCTTAGGTTTAGCCCTAGCGATGAATGAGCAGTTCTTC. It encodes CASSLGLALAMNEQFF.

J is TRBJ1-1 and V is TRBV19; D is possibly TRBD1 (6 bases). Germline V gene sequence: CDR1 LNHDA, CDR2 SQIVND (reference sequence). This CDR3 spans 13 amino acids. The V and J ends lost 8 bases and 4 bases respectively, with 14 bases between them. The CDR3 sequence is CASCVQGGTEAFF. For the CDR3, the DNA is TGTGCCAGTTGCGTACAGGGAGGCACTGAAGCTTTCTTT.

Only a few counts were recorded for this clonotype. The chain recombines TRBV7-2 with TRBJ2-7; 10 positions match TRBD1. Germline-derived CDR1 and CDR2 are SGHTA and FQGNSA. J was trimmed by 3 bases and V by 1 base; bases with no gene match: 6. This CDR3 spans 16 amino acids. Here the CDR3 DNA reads TGTGCCAGCAGCTTAGGGGGGACAGGGGATGACTACGAGCAGTACTTC. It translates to CASSLGGTGDDYEQYF. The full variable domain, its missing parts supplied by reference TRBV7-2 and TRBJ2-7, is GAGVSQSPSNKVTEKGKDVELRCDPISGHTALYWYRQSLGQGLEFLIYFQGNSAPDKSGLPSDRFSAERTGGSVSTLTIQRTQQEDSAVYLCASSLGGTGDDYEQYFGPGTRLTVT.

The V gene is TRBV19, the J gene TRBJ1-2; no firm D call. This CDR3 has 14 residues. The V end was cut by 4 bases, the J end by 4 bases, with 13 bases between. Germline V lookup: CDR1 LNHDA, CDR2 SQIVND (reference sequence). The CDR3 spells CASSTTGSGYGYTF. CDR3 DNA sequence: TGTGCCAGTAGTACGACCGGGTCGGGCTATGGCTACACCTTC.

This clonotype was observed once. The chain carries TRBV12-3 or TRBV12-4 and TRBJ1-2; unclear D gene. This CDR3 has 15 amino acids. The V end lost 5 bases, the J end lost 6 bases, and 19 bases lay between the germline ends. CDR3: CASSTRAWKANGYTF. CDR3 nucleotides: TGTGCCAGCAGTACTCGGGCCTGGAAGGCAAATGGCTACACCTTC.

CDR3 sequence (DNA): TGTGCCAGCAGCTTAAAGGGACTAGCGGGAGATCGTGGCTCCTACAATGAGCAGTTCTTC. Residues: CASSLKGLAGDRGSYNEQFF. The chain couples TRBV11-2 to TRBJ2-1; 14 bases match TRBD2. The germline CDR1 and CDR2 sequences are SGHAT and FQNNGV. V dropped 2 bases and J dropped 0; count of bases not matched to a gene: 9. The CDR3 totals 20 residues.

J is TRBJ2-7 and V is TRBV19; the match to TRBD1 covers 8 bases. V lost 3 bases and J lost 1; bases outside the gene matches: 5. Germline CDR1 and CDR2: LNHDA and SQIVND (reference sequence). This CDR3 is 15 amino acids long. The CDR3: CASSIDGQGSYEQYF. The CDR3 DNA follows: TGTGCCAGTAGTATTGATGGACAGGGTTCCTACGAGCAGTACTTC.

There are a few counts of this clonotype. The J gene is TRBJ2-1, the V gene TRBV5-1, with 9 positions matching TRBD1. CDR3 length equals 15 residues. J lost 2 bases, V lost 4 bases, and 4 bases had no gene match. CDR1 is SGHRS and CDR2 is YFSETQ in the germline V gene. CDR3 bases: TGCGCCAGCAGCCCCTGGACAGGGGCCTACAATGAGCAGTTCTTC. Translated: CASSPWTGAYNEQFF.

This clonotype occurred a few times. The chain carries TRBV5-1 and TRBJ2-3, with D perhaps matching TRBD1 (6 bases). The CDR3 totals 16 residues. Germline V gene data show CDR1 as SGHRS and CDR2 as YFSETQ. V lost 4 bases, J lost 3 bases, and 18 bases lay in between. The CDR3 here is CASSPGGRSGTDTQYF. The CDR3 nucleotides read TGCGCCAGCAGCCCTGGGGGCAGGTCTGGGACAGATACGCAGTATTTT.

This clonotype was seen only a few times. In nucleotides, the CDR3 is TGTGCCAGCCCCGTGGTCCTCCTGACTGGCTCGTACAATGAGCAGTTCTTC. Residues: CASPVVLLTGSYNEQFF. V gene TRBV27 combines with J gene TRBJ2-1; D unclear. Germline V lookup: CDR1 MNHEY, CDR2 SMNVEV (reference sequence). The CDR3 spans 17 residues. Trimming shortened V by 8 bases and J by 4 bases, and 24 bases separated the two germline ends.

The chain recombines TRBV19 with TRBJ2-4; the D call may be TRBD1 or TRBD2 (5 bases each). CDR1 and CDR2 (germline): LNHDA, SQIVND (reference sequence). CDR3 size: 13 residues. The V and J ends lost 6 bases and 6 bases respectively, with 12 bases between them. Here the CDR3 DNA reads TGTGCCAGTAGGCTTACGGGGCGAAACATTCAGTACTTC. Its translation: CASRLTGRNIQYF.

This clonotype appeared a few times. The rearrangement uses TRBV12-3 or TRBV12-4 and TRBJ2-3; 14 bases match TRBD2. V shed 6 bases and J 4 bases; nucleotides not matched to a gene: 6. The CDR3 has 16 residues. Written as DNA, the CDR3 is TGTGCCAGCAGAAGAGGGACTAGCGGGAGCCCAGATACGCAGTATTTT. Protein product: CASRRGTSGSPDTQYF.

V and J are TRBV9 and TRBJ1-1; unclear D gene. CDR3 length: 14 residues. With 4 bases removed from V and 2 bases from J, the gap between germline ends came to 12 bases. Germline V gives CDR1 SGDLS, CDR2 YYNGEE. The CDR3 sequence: CASSPGVDNTEAFF. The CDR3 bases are TGTGCCAGCAGCCCAGGAGTGGACAACACTGAAGCTTTCTTT. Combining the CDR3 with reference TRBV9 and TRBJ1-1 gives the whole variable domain DSGVTQTPKHLITATGQRVTLRCSPRSGDLSVYWYQQSLDQGLQFLIQYYNGEERAKGNILERFSAQQFPDLHSELNLSSLELGDSALYFCASSPGVDNTEAFFGQGTRLTVV.